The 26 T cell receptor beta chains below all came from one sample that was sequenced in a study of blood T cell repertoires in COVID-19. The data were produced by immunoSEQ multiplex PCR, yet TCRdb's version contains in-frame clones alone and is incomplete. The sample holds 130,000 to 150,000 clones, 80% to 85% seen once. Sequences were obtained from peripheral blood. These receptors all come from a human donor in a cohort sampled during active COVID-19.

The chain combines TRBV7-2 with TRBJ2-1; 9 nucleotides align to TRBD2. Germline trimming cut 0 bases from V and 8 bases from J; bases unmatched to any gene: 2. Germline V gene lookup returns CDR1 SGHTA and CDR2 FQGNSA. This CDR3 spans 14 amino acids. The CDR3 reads CASSLAGTSYEQFF. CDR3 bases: TGTGCCAGCAGCTTAGCAGGGACTAGCTATGAGCAGTTCTTC.

The CDR3 DNA sequence: TGTGCCAGCAGCTTAGGATGGGGGGTTAGCAATCAGCCCCAGCATTTT. Translating it yields CASSLGWGVSNQPQHF. This chain connects TRBV7-2 to TRBJ1-5; the D gene is possibly TRBD1 (5 bases). CDR3 length: 16 amino acids. The germline gives CDR1 SGHTA, CDR2 FQGNSA. V was clipped by 1 base and J by 0 bases, with 10 bases between them.

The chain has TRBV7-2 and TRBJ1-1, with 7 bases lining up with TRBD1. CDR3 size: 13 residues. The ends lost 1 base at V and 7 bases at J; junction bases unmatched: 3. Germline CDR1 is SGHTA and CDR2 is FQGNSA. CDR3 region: CASSLGHRGEAFF. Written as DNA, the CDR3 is TGTGCCAGCAGCTTAGGGCACAGGGGTGAAGCTTTCTTT.

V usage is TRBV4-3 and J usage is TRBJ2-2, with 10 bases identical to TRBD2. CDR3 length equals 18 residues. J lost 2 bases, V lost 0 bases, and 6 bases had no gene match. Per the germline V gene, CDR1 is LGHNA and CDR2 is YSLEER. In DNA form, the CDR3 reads TGCGCCAGCAGCCAAGAGATTACTAGCGGGATTAACACCGGGGAGCTGTTTTTT. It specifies CASSQEITSGINTGELFF.

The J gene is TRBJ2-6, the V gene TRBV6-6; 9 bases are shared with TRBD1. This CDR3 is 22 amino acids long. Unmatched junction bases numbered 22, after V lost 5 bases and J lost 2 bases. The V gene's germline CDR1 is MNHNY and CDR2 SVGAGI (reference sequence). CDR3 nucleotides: TGTGCCAGCAGTCCACGCGATCCCAACACAGGGGGCAGTGTCGCTGGGGCCAACGTCCTGACTTTC. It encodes CASSPRDPNTGGSVAGANVLTF.

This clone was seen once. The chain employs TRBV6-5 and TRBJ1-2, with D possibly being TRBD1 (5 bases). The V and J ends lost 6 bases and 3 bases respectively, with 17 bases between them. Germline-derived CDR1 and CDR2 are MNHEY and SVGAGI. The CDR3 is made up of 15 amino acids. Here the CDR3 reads CASRRNQGVDYGYTF. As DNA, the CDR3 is TGTGCCAGCAGAAGAAATCAGGGTGTCGACTATGGCTACACCTTC.

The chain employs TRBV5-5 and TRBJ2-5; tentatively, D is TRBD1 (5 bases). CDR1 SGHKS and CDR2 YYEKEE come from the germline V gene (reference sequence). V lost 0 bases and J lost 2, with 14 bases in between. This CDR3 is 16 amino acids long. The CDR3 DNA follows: TGTGCCAGCAGCTTGGACAGGAGTTTGGCGCAAGAGACCCAGTACTTC. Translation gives CASSLDRSLAQETQYF.

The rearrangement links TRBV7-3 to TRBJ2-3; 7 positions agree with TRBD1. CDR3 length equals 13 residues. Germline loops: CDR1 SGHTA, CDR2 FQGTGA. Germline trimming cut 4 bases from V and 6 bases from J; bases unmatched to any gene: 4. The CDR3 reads CASSSTGVDTQYF. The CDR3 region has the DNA TGTGCCAGCAGCTCTACAGGGGTTGATACGCAGTATTTT.

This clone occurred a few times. CDR3 coding DNA: TGTGCCAGCTACCGCCAACAGAACACTGAAGCTTTCTTT. Amino acids: CASYRQQNTEAFF. The chain employs TRBV28 and TRBJ1-1; D is ambiguous. V lost 8 bases and J 1 base, leaving 11 bases between the germline ends. The CDR3 sequence is 13 residues long. Germline CDR1 MDHEN, CDR2 SYDVKM.

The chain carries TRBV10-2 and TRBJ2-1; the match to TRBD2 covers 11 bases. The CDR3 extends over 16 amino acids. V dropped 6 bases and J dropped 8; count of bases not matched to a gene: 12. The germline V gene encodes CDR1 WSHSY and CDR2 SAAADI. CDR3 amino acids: CASSPLTSGSYHEQFF. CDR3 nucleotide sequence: TGCGCCAGCAGCCCCCTTACTAGCGGGAGTTATCATGAGCAGTTCTTC.

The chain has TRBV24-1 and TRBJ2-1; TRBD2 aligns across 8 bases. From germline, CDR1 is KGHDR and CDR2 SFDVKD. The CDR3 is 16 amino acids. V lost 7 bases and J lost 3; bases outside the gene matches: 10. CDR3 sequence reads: CATSTKSGRFYNEQFF. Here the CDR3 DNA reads TGTGCCACCAGCACAAAGAGCGGGAGATTCTACAATGAGCAGTTCTTC.

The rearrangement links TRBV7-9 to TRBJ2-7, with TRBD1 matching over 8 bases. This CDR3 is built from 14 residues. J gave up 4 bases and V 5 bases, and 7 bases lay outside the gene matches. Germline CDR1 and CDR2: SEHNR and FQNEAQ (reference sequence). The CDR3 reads CASSRDRGMYEQYF. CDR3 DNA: TGTGCCAGCAGCCGCGACAGGGGAATGTACGAGCAGTACTTC.

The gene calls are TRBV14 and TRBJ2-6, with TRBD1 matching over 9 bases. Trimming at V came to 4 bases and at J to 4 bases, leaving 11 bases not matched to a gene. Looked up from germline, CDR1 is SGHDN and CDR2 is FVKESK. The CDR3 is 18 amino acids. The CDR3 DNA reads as TGTGCCAGCAGCCGGGGGACAGGGTCCTTGTGGGGGGCCAACGTCCTGACTTTC. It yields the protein CASSRGTGSLWGANVLTF.

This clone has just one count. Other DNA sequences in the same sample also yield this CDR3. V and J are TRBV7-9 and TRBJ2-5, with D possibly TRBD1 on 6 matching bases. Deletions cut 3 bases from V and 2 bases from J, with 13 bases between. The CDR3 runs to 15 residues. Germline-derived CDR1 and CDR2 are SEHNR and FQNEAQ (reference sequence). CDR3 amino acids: CASSFQQGPQETQYF. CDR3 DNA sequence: TGTGCCAGCAGCTTTCAACAGGGTCCTCAAGAGACCCAGTACTTC.

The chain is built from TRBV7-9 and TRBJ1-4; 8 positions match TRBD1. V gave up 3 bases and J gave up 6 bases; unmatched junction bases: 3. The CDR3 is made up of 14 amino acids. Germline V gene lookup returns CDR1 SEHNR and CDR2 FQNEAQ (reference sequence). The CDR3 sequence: CASSLDREHEKLFF. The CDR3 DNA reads TGTGCCAGCAGCTTGGACAGGGAGCATGAAAAACTGTTTTTT.

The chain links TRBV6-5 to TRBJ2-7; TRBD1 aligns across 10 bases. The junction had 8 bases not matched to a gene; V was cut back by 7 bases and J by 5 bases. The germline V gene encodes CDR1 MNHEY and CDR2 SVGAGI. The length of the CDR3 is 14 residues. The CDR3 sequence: CASKPGTGAHEQYF. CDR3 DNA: TGTGCCAGCAAACCCGGGACAGGGGCCCACGAGCAGTACTTC.

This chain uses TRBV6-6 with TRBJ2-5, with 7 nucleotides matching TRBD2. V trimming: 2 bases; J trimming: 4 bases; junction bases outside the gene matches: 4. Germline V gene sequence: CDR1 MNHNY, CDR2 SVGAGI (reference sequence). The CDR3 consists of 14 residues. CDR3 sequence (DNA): TGTGCCAGCAGTTACGCGGGAGATGGAGAGACCCAGTACTTC. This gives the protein CASSYAGDGETQYF.

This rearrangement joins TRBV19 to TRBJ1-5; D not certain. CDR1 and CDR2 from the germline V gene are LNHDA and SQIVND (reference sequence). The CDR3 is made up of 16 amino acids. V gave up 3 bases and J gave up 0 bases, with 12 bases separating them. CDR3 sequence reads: CASSIWGGNSNQPQHF. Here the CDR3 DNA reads TGTGCCAGTAGTATCTGGGGAGGAAATAGCAATCAGCCCCAGCATTTT.

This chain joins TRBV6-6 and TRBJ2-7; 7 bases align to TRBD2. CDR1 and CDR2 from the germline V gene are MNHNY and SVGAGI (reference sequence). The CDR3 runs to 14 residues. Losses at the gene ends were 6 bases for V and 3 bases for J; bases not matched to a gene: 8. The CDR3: CASSQPWDYYEQYF. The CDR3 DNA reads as TGTGCCAGCAGCCAGCCTTGGGACTACTACGAGCAGTACTTC.

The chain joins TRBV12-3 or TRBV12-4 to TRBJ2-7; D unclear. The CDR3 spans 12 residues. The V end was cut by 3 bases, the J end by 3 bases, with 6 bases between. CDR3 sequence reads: CASSFGDYEQYF. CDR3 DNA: TGTGCCAGCAGTTTCGGAGACTACGAGCAGTACTTC.

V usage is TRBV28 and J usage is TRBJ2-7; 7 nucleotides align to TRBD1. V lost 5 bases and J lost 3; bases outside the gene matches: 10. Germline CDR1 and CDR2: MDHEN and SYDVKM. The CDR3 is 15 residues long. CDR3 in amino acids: CASSGGQNYNYEQYF. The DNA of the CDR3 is TGTGCCAGCAGTGGGGGACAGAACTACAACTACGAGCAGTACTTC.

The chain's CDR3 is CASSIGTGYSNQPQHF. CDR3 bases: TGTGCCAGTAGTATCGGGACAGGATATAGCAATCAGCCCCAGCATTTT. The chain carries TRBV19 and TRBJ1-5; 8 positions agree with TRBD1. Germline CDR1 reads LNHDA; CDR2 reads SQIVND (reference sequence). There are 16 residues in the CDR3. Losses at the gene ends were 3 bases for V and 0 bases for J; bases not matched to a gene: 4.

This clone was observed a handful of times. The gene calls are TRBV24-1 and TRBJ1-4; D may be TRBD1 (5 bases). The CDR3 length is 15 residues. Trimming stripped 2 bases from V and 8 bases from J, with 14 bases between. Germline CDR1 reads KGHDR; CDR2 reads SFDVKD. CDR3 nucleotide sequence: TGTGCCACCAGTGATTCGAGGCAGGGTGGGGAAAAACTGTTTTTT. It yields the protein CATSDSRQGGEKLFF.

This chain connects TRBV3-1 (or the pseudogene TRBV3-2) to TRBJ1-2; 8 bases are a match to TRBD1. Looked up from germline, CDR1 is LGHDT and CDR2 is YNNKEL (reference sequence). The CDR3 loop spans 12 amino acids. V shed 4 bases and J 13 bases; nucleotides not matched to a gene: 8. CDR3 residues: CASSPPGQGGTF. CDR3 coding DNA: TGTGCCAGCAGCCCCCCCGGACAGGGAGGCACCTTC.

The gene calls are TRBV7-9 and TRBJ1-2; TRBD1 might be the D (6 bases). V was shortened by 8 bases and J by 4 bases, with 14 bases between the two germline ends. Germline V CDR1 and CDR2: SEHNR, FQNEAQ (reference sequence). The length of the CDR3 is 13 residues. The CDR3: CASSWTAVYGYTF. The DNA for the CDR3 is TGTGCCAGCTCCTGGACAGCGGTCTATGGCTACACCTTC.

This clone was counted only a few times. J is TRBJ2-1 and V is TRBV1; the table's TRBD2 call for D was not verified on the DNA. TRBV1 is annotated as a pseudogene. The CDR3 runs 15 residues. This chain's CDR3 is CTSSQTISGSGVRFF. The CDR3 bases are TGCACCAGCAGCCAAACGATTAGCGGGAGCGGAGTCAGGTTCTTC.